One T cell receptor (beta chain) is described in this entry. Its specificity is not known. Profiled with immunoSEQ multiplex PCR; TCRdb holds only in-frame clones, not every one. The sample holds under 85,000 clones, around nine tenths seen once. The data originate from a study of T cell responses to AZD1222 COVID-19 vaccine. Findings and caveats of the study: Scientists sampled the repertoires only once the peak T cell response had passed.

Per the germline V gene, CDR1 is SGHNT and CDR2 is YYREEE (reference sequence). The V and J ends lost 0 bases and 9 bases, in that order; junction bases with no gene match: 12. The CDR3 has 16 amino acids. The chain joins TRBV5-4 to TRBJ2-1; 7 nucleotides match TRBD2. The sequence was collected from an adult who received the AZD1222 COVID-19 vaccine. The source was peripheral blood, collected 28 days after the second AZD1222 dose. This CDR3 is CASSLEYAGEGTEQFF. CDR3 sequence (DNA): TGTGCCAGCAGCTTGGAGTACGCGGGAGAGGGGACTGAGCAGTTCTTC.